Below, 15 T cell receptor beta chains from the same sample are listed, as sequenced in a study of cytomegalovirus exposure and HLA in healthy donors. It was with 60 Vbeta and 13 Jbeta primers that the PCR ran. Repertoires were generated with immunoSEQ multiplex PCR, while TCRdb's copy carries only in-frame clones and drops some. The table includes about 190,000 clones, 70% to 90% detected once. Sequenced sample: PBMCs. The receptors originated from a woman aged 25 to 39 in good health and CMV-seronegative.

This chain connects TRBV30 to TRBJ2-5; the match to TRBD1 covers 7 bases. The last part of the DNA fits TRBJ2-7 better; the J call may be wrong. The germline V gene has CDR1 GTSNPN and CDR2 SVGIG (reference sequence). CDR3 length: 14 amino acids. The CDR3 region has the DNA TGTGCCTGGAGCCCCGGGACAGCCTCCTACGAGCAGTACTTC. Its translation is CAWSPGTASYEQYF.

The rearrangement uses TRBV6-6 and TRBJ1-6; 8 bases fit TRBD1. With V trimmed by 4 bases and J by 7 bases, 3 bases remained unmatched. The CDR3 runs 14 residues. From germline, CDR1 is MNHNY and CDR2 SVGAGI (reference sequence). The CDR3, as DNA: TGTGCCAGCAGTTCCAGGGGGCAAAATTCACCCCTCCACTTT. This translates into CASSSRGQNSPLHF.

The chain carries TRBV5-1 and TRBJ1-1, with D tentatively TRBD1 (6 bases). Germline V gene data show CDR1 as SGHRS and CDR2 as YFSETQ. The CDR3 is 16 amino acids. The V gene lost 3 bases and the J gene lost 0 bases, with 15 bases spanning the gap. The CDR3 spells CASSSDRRLLNTEAFF. In DNA form, the CDR3 reads TGCGCCAGCAGCTCTGACAGGAGGCTCCTGAACACTGAAGCTTTCTTT.

The chain is built from TRBV19 and TRBJ2-3; 8 positions agree with TRBD2. Germline CDR1 and CDR2: LNHDA and SQIVND (reference sequence). The J segment lost 3 bases and the V segment lost 1 base, leaving 6 bases of the junction unmatched. This CDR3 is built from 16 residues. The CDR3 protein is CASSIAGAGATDTQYF. Here the CDR3 DNA reads TGTGCCAGTAGTATAGCCGGAGCGGGGGCTACAGATACGCAGTATTTT.

The J gene is TRBJ2-5, the V gene TRBV9; TRBD2 matches at 8 bases. V was clipped by 1 base and J by 2 bases; unmatched bases: 7. Looked up from germline, CDR1 is SGDLS and CDR2 is YYNGEE. The CDR3 is 16 residues long. The CDR3 region is CASSVRASGSQETQYF. Here the CDR3 DNA reads TGTGCCAGCAGCGTACGGGCTAGCGGGTCTCAAGAGACCCAGTACTTC.

The chain recombines TRBV5-6 with TRBJ1-5; 10 bases match TRBD1. The length of the CDR3 is 15 residues. From germline, CDR1 is SGHDT and CDR2 YYEEEE. The V segment lost 4 bases and the J segment 4 bases; nucleotides outside the gene matches: 5. The CDR3 nucleotides read TGTGCCAGCAGCCTCGGGACAGGGGTGAATCAGCCCCAGCATTTT. Protein product: CASSLGTGVNQPQHF.

This clone was seen a handful of times. The chain recombines TRBV28 with TRBJ1-2; TRBD1 might be the D (6 bases). CDR3 length: 11 amino acids. Per germline, CDR1 MDHEN and CDR2 SYDVKM. V was cut by 6 bases and J by 7 bases, with 9 bases left in between. In DNA form, the CDR3 reads TGTGCCAGCAGGCAGGGGTCTGGCTACACCTTC. This translates into CASRQGSGYTF.

This clone was detected only a few times. The chain carries TRBV7-6 and TRBJ2-1, with D hard to call. V was cut by 5 bases and J by 0 bases, with 11 bases left in between. Germline V CDR1 and CDR2: SGHVS, FNYEAQ. The CDR3 runs 15 residues. CDR3 bases: TGTGCCAGCAGCCTAAGCGAAAACTCCTACAATGAGCAGTTCTTC. This sequence encodes CASSLSENSYNEQFF.

This clone was counted once. The rearrangement links TRBV2 to TRBJ2-5; 7 bases line up with TRBD1. The J call is in doubt because the DNA end fits TRBJ2-7 better. This CDR3 is built from 13 residues. CDR1 and CDR2 from the germline V gene are SNHLY and FYNNEI. CDR3 region: CASSGQGPYEQYF. CDR3 bases: TGTGCCAGCAGTGGACAGGGCCCCTACGAGCAGTACTTC.

The V and J genes are TRBV4-1 and TRBJ1-6, with a possible D match to TRBD1 (6 bases). CDR3 length equals 16 residues. Looked up from germline, CDR1 is MGHRA and CDR2 is YSYEKL. Trimming stripped 0 bases from V and 7 bases from J, with 13 bases between. The chain's CDR3 is CASSQEGGARNSPLHF. CDR3 DNA: TGCGCCAGCAGCCAAGAGGGGGGGGCGCGGAATTCACCCCTCCACTTT.

This clone was recorded only once. This sequence joins TRBV10-1 and TRBJ2-1; 7 bases agree with TRBD1. This CDR3 is built from 15 residues. V trimming: 6 bases; J trimming: 2 bases; junction bases outside the gene matches: 7. Germline lookup yields CDR1 WNHNN and CDR2 SYGVQD (reference sequence). The CDR3 DNA sequence: TGCGCCAGCAGCCCCGGCAGGGGGACCTACAATGAGCAGTTCTTC. Translating it yields CASSPGRGTYNEQFF.

As regards this clone: Likely a read error: the CDR3 ends without its conserved phenylalanine or tryptophan. V is TRBV27 and J is TRBJ2-7; TRBD2 matches at 9 bases. CDR3 length: 15 amino acids. V shed 4 bases, J shed 3 bases, and the junction held 7 bases outside the gene matches. Looked up from germline, CDR1 is MNHEY and CDR2 is SMNVEV (reference sequence). CDR3 amino acids: CASSSLLAGGYEQYL. The CDR3 DNA reads as TGTGCCAGCAGTTCCCTACTAGCGGGCGGCTACGAGCAGTACCTC.

The rearrangement joins TRBV10-1 to TRBJ1-5, with D perhaps matching TRBD1 (5 bases). This CDR3 has 12 amino acids. V lost 6 bases and J 8 bases, leaving 11 bases between the germline ends. CDR1 WNHNN and CDR2 SYGVQD come from the germline V gene (reference sequence). CDR3 in amino acids: CASSDSREPQHF. DNA of the CDR3: TGCGCCAGCAGCGACTCCAGGGAGCCCCAGCATTTT.

Points on this clone: The junction shows a germline mismatch at one end, possibly a read error. The CDR3 reads CSSSSTRVTDTYNEQFF. The DNA of the CDR3 is TGTTCCAGCAGCTCGACCAGGGTAACAGATACCTACAATGAGCAGTTCTTC. The gene calls are TRBV7-9 and TRBJ2-1; a possible D gene is TRBD1 (5 bases). CDR3 size: 17 residues. Germline CDR1 SEHNR, CDR2 FQNEAQ (reference sequence).

The chain has TRBV29-1 and TRBJ2-3; D might be TRBD1 (5 bases). V lost 4 bases and J lost 3, with 11 bases in between. Germline V gene data show CDR1 as SQVTM and CDR2 as ANQGSEA. This CDR3 comprises 13 residues. The CDR3 loop is CSVGGEVTDTQYF. DNA for the CDR3: TGCAGCGTTGGGGGCGAGGTAACAGATACGCAGTATTTT.